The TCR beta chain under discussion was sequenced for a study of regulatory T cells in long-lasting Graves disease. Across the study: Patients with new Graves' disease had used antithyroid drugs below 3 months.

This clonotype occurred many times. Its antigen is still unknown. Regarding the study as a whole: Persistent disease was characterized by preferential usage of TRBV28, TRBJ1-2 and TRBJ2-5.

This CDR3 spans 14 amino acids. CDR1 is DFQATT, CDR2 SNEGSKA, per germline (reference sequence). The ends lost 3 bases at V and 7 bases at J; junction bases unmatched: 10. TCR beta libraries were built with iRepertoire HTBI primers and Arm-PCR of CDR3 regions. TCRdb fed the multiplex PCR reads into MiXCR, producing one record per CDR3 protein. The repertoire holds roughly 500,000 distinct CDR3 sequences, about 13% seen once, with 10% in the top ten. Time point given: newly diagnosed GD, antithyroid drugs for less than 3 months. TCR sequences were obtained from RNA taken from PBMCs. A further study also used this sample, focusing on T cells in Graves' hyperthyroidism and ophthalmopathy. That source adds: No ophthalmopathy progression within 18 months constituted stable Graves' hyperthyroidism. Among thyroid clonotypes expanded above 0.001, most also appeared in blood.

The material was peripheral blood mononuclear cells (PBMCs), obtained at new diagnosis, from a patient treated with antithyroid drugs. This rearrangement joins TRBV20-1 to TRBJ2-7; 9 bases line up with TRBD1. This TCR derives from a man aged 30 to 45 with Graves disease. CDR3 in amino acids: CSASRGQGRGEQYF. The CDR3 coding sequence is TGCAGTGCTAGCCGGGGACAGGGACGGGGGGAGCAGTACTTC.